This T cell receptor beta chain came from a study of tumor-infiltrating lymphocytes in primary liver carcinoma. General study points: Less overlap was seen in tumor-adjacent and tumor-blood pairs than in tumor region pairs. The top-250-clone fraction was significantly higher in tumors than in blood (p = 0.039).

The CDR3 contains 13 residues. The ends were cut back, 2 bases at V and 9 bases at J, with 10 bases in the middle. The germline gives CDR1 WNHNN, CDR2 SYGVQD (reference sequence). Synthesis of TCR beta cDNA was carried out from around 500 ng total RNA with a constant-region primer. Sequencing libraries for TCR beta derived from three nested multiplex PCR rounds that used slightly modified ARM-PCR. Amplification in the first two PCR rounds was performed using TRBV1-TRBV30 forward primers and a C-beta reverse primer for around 11 cycles each. TCRdb reprocessed the multiplex PCR reads via MiXCR and lists one record per CDR3 protein. The sample has 320,000 or so distinct CDR3 sequences; around three fifths are singletons. Comment on this clonotype: No antigen is known for it.

They got blood RNA out of unsorted whole blood and also pulled out germline DNA. Sequencing input: peripheral blood. The sequence came from a man between 40 and 49 years old with primary liver carcinoma and hepatitis B virus infection. This chain links TRBV10-1 with TRBJ2-2; the D is unclear. The CDR3: CASSERKPRELFF. DNA of the CDR3: TGCGCCAGCAGTGAGCGGAAACCCAGGGAGCTGTTTTTT.